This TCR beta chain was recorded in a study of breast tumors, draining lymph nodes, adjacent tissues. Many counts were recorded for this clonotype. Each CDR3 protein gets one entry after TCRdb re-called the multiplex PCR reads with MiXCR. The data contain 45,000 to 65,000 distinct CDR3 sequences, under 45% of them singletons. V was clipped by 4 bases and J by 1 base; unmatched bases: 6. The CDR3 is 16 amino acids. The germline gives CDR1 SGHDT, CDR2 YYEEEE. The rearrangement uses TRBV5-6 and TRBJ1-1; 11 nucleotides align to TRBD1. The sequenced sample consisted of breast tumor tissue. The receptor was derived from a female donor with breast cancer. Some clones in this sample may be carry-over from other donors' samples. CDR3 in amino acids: CASSLRDRGTNTEAFF. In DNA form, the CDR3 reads TGTGCCAGCAGCCTGCGGGACAGGGGGACGAACACTGAAGCTTTCTTT.